This T cell receptor beta chain appears in the sequencing data of a study of shared clonotypes between healthy human individuals. The overall study: Each donor's CD8 memory used one plate, CD8 naive two, each CD4 subset three.

Deletions cut 8 bases from V and 4 bases from J, with 23 bases between. Germline CDR1 and CDR2: MDHEN and SYDVKM. CDR3 length: 16 residues. Sequencing was at deep level. Methods used by the authors: Quality scores were absent from the junction-only immunoSEQ sequences, so filtering differed. Profiling relied on immunoSEQ multiplex PCR, and the TCRdb table lists in-frame clones only, not all of them. The DNA gave D and trimming, while V, J and clone size come from that table. The data hold some 2,100,000 clones, with approximately 96% observed a single time. V usage is TRBV28 and J usage is TRBJ1-2; D may be TRBD1 (6 bases). Sequencing was carried out using naive CD4+ T cells sorted from blood. The subset denotes: CD45RA+ positively selected. This receptor was taken from a man between 18 and 29 years old in good health. The CDR3 protein is CASQGTGAPPAYGYTF. The CDR3 coding sequence is TGTGCCAGCCAGGGGACGGGGGCCCCTCCGGCCTATGGCTACACCTTC.